These 32 T cell receptor beta chains were sequenced from one sample in a study of blood T cell repertoires in COVID-19 (dated by TCRdb to the early 2020s). Receptor libraries were prepared by the immunoSEQ multiplex PCR assay. In its TCRdb copy, this immuneACCESS table keeps in-frame sequences only and misses some clones. Where compared with another copy, unresolved V genes explain less than half of these, and the others have no known cause. This sample lists over 200,000 clones; nearly 90% were detected once. Over 12% of the sample is in the top ten clones. Material for sequencing was PBMCs or T cells enriched from blood (not recorded which). The origin of the receptors is a man younger than 45 who had been exposed to COVID-19.

The chain has TRBV12-2 and TRBJ2-3; the D call of TRBD1 is as the table states it, not checked on the DNA. TRBV12-2 is shown as a pseudogene. The CDR3 consists of 15 residues. CDR3 coding DNA: TGTGCAAGTCGCTCGACAGGGATTAGCACAGATACGCAGTATTTT. Residues: CASRSTGISTDTQYF.

CDR3 protein: CASSRRQGWEAFF. The CDR3 DNA is TGTGCCAGCAGCCGAAGACAGGGTTGGGAAGCTTTCTTT. The rearrangement links TRBV3-1 (or the pseudogene TRBV3-2) to TRBJ1-1, with 7 positions matching TRBD1. Germline CDR1 reads LGHDT; CDR2 reads YNNKEL (reference sequence). V trimming: 4 bases; J trimming: 8 bases; junction bases outside the gene matches: 7. CDR3 length: 13 residues.

The chain combines TRBV3-1 (or the pseudogene TRBV3-2) with TRBJ2-1, with D perhaps TRBD2 (6 bases). CDR3 length: 16 amino acids. The germline CDR1 and CDR2 sequences are LGHDT and YNNKEL (reference sequence). Trimming took 0 bases from V and 2 from J, leaving 11 bases between them. The CDR3 reads CASSQDLGGAYNEQFF. In DNA form, the CDR3 reads TGTGCCAGCAGCCAAGACCTGGGGGGAGCCTACAATGAGCAGTTCTTC.

The V gene is TRBV15, the J gene TRBJ1-1; 7 bases align to TRBD1. Germline CDR1 and CDR2: LNHNV and YYDKDF (reference sequence). The CDR3 has 13 residues. The V segment lost 1 base and the J segment 10 bases; nucleotides outside the gene matches: 6. The CDR3 nucleotides read TGTGCCACCAGCAGAGGAGAACAGGGGCGAGCTTTCTTT. Its protein product is CATSRGEQGRAFF.

This chain joins TRBV5-1 and TRBJ1-6, with 7 bases identical to TRBD1. CDR3 length: 15 residues. The J segment lost 7 bases and the V segment lost 4 bases, leaving 8 bases of the junction unmatched. Per germline, CDR1 SGHRS and CDR2 YFSETQ. Here the CDR3 reads CASSPDRVSNSPLHF. The DNA of the CDR3 is TGCGCCAGCAGCCCTGACAGGGTGAGCAATTCACCCCTCCACTTT.

This clone has just one count. The rearrangement links TRBV6-5 to TRBJ2-7; TRBD2 aligns across 14 bases. The CDR3 is 15 residues long. J was trimmed by 6 bases and V by 7 bases; bases with no gene match: 8. Germline V gives CDR1 MNHEY, CDR2 SVGAGI. Here the CDR3 reads CASISTSGGEGEQYF. CDR3 sequence (DNA): TGTGCCAGCATTTCGACTAGCGGGGGGGAGGGCGAGCAGTACTTC.

This clone appeared a few times. The chain has TRBV3-1 (or the pseudogene TRBV3-2) and TRBJ2-2; D remains ambiguous. CDR1 is LGHDT, CDR2 YNNKEL, per germline (reference sequence). The CDR3 is 18 residues long. Trimming pared 0 bases from V and 0 bases from J, leaving 14 bases between. The CDR3 bases are TGTGCCAGCAGCCAAGATGTCTGGCAGCTAGCGAACACCGGGGAGCTGTTTTTT. It translates to CASSQDVWQLANTGELFF.

The chain uses TRBV30 and TRBJ2-7; possible D gene TRBD1, 5 bases. The length of the CDR3 is 12 residues. CDR1 GTSNPN and CDR2 SVGIG come from the germline V gene (reference sequence). V lost 3 bases and J 4 bases, leaving 10 bases between the germline ends. The CDR3 sequence is CAWSSQGYEQYF. The CDR3, as DNA: TGTGCCTGGAGCTCTCAGGGATACGAGCAGTACTTC.

The chain carries TRBV27 and TRBJ2-1, with D maybe TRBD2 (5 bases). The CDR3 covers 14 residues. Germline assignment: CDR1 MNHEY and CDR2 SMNVEV (reference sequence). The V and J ends lost 6 bases and 9 bases respectively, with 18 bases between them. CDR3 coding DNA: TGTGCCAGCAGACGGGGAGACGGTGGGAGTGAGCAGTTCTTC. It encodes CASRRGDGGSEQFF.

The chain joins TRBV19 to TRBJ2-7, with 8 nucleotides matching TRBD2. Germline V gives CDR1 LNHDA, CDR2 SQIVND (reference sequence). The CDR3 totals 16 residues. Trimming took 3 bases from V and 1 from J; bases not matched to a gene: 8. The CDR3 nucleotides are TGTGCCAGTAGTATTCGGGAGGGACGAGGATCCTACGAGCAGTACTTC. This gives the protein CASSIREGRGSYEQYF.

J is TRBJ2-3 and V is TRBV3-1 (or the pseudogene TRBV3-2); D is perhaps TRBD2 (5 bases). V dropped 1 base and J dropped 5 bases, with 25 bases sitting between them. Germline values: CDR1 LGHDT, CDR2 YNNKEL (reference sequence). This CDR3 has 19 residues. CDR3 amino acids: CASSQGLSLLAPREDTQYF. The CDR3 bases are TGTGCCAGCAGCCAAGGCCTGAGTCTCCTAGCACCTAGGGAAGATACGCAGTATTTT.

The table lists this clone with a count of one. This chain uses TRBV7-9 with TRBJ2-6; 9 nucleotides align to TRBD1. CDR3 size: 18 residues. V shed 3 bases, J shed 1 base, and the junction held 7 bases outside the gene matches. Germline CDR1 reads SEHNR; CDR2 reads FQNEAQ (reference sequence). CDR3 nucleotides: TGTGCCAGCAGCTTCTGGGGACAGGGTCGATCTGGGGCCAACGTCCTGACTTTC. The encoded protein is CASSFWGQGRSGANVLTF.

The chain uses TRBV6-5 and TRBJ1-4, with 9 bases identical to TRBD1. The CDR3 totals 14 residues. The junction had 6 bases not matched to a gene; V was cut back by 6 bases and J by 7 bases. Germline values: CDR1 MNHEY, CDR2 SVGAGI. CDR3 protein: CASRLTGGGEKLFF. In DNA form, the CDR3 reads TGTGCCAGCAGACTGACAGGGGGAGGTGAAAAACTGTTTTTT.

V and J are TRBV7-7 and TRBJ2-3; D not resolved. Germline CDR1 is SSHAT and CDR2 is FNYEAQ (reference sequence). This CDR3 spans 16 amino acids. V was clipped by 1 base and J by 0 bases, with 11 bases between them. The CDR3 protein is CASSLELEASTDTQYF. The CDR3 region has the DNA TGTGCCAGCAGCTTAGAGTTAGAGGCTAGCACAGATACGCAGTATTTT.

The DNA for the CDR3 is TGTGCCAGCAGTGGAGCGGGACTACCACAAGAGACCCAGTACTTC. This codes for CASSGAGLPQETQYF. The chain combines TRBV6-1 with TRBJ2-5, with 7 positions matching TRBD2. Trimming took 4 bases from V and 2 from J; bases not matched to a gene: 7. Per germline, CDR1 MNHNS and CDR2 SASEGT. The CDR3 length is 15 residues.

A word on this clone: This sample also contains other DNA sequences that code for the same CDR3. The chain joins TRBV2 to TRBJ2-2, with TRBD1 matching over 9 bases. CDR3 size: 15 residues. Germline values: CDR1 SNHLY, CDR2 FYNNEI. J was trimmed by 1 base and V by 4 bases; bases with no gene match: 1. CDR3 residues: CASSGGQGNTGELFF. DNA of the CDR3: TGTGCCAGCAGTGGGGGACAGGGGAACACCGGGGAGCTGTTTTTT.

This clone has more than one count but fewer than ten. The V gene is TRBV27, the J gene TRBJ2-3; 7 bases match TRBD2. V shed 3 bases and J 0 bases; nucleotides not matched to a gene: 12. In germline, CDR1 is MNHEY, CDR2 SMNVEV (reference sequence). The CDR3 has 18 amino acids. The CDR3 is CASSFTRVRRGSTDTQYF. The CDR3 DNA follows: TGTGCCAGCAGTTTTACCAGGGTCCGGCGGGGGAGCACAGATACGCAGTATTTT.

V usage is TRBV19 and J usage is TRBJ2-3; 12 nucleotides match TRBD1. CDR1 LNHDA and CDR2 SQIVND come from the germline V gene (reference sequence). The CDR3 sequence is 15 residues long. J gave up 6 bases and V 4 bases, and 5 bases lay outside the gene matches. In nucleotides, the CDR3 is TGTGCCAGTAGTACGGGACAGGGGGCACTGGATACGCAGTATTTT. Protein: CASSTGQGALDTQYF.

J is TRBJ2-3 and V is TRBV2, with D unresolved. V was pared by 5 bases and J by 1 base, with 4 bases between. CDR3 length: 12 residues. Per germline, CDR1 SNHLY and CDR2 FYNNEI. In DNA, the CDR3 is TGTGCCAGCAGTACAGGCACAGATACGCAGTATTTT. It yields the protein CASSTGTDTQYF.

The chain joins TRBV4-3 to TRBJ1-3, with 8 bases that match TRBD1. The length of the CDR3 is 14 residues. Germline CDR1 and CDR2: LGHNA and YSLEER. Trimming removed 4 bases from V and 5 bases from J; junction bases left unmatched: 4. CDR3 loop: CASSPDRDRNTIYF. CDR3 in DNA: TGCGCCAGCAGCCCGGACAGGGACCGAAACACCATATATTTT.

The chain uses TRBV6-8 and TRBJ2-1; 10 bases match TRBD2. Germline CDR1 reads MNHGY; CDR2 reads SAAAGT. This CDR3 is built from 16 residues. V trimming: 9 bases; J trimming: 0 bases; junction bases outside the gene matches: 8. CDR3 coding DNA: TGTGCCAGACGTGGACTAGCGGCGATCTCCTACAATGAGCAGTTCTTC. Residues: CARRGLAAISYNEQFF.

V gene TRBV5-5 combines with J gene TRBJ2-1, with 10 bases fitting TRBD1. In germline, CDR1 is SGHKS, CDR2 YYEKEE (reference sequence). The CDR3 is 19 residues long. With 1 base clipped from V and 11 bases from J, the junction kept 21 bases outside the gene matches. The CDR3 sequence: CASSLRPPGQGLGTPKQFF. DNA for the CDR3: TGTGCCAGCAGCTTGCGGCCACCGGGACAGGGGCTGGGCACCCCGAAGCAGTTCTTC.

The chain employs TRBV10-3 and TRBJ2-1; D call uncertain. Germline V CDR1 and CDR2: ENHRY, SYGVKD. V was trimmed by 3 bases and J by 6 bases, leaving 9 bases between them. The CDR3 is 13 residues long. The chain's CDR3 is CAISDKAPNEQFF. CDR3 nucleotides: TGTGCCATCAGTGATAAAGCCCCCAATGAGCAGTTCTTC.

The chain employs TRBV9 and TRBJ2-5; tentative D call: TRBD1 (6 bases). Germline V lookup: CDR1 SGDLS, CDR2 YYNGEE. V was shortened by 0 bases and J by 1 base, with 10 bases between the two germline ends. The CDR3 is 15 residues long. CDR3 in amino acids: CASSVGVTGQETQYF. In DNA form, the CDR3 reads TGTGCCAGCAGCGTAGGTGTGACAGGCCAAGAGACCCAGTACTTC.

The sample holds one count of this clone. This chain joins TRBV11-3 and TRBJ2-7, with TRBD1 matching over 10 bases. Looked up from germline, CDR1 is SGHNT and CDR2 is YENEEA. V shed 4 bases and J 6 bases; nucleotides not matched to a gene: 9. The CDR3 covers 15 residues. CDR3 DNA: TGTGCCAGCAGCTCCCGCGGGACAGGGGTAGCCGAGCAGTACTTC. Its translation is CASSSRGTGVAEQYF.

This chain joins TRBV3-1 (or the pseudogene TRBV3-2) and TRBJ1-6; no clear D gene. The CDR3 totals 12 residues. Per germline, CDR1 LGHDT and CDR2 YNNKEL (reference sequence). The V end lost 4 bases, the J end lost 7 bases, and 5 bases lay between the germline ends. CDR3 sequence: CASSLQNSPLHF. DNA for the CDR3: TGTGCCAGCAGCCTTCAAAATTCACCCCTCCACTTT.

The chain recombines TRBV7-9 with TRBJ2-5; tentatively, D is TRBD1 (5 bases). Germline V gene sequence: CDR1 SEHNR, CDR2 FQNEAQ (reference sequence). CDR3 length: 13 amino acids. Trimming pared 5 bases from V and 1 base from J, leaving 8 bases between. The CDR3 DNA follows: TGTGCCAGCAGCAGGACACCCCAAGAGACCCAGTACTTC. Amino acids: CASSRTPQETQYF.

The CDR3 bases are TGCGCCAGCCTAATCGACAGCGACGGGGAGCTGTTTTTT. It yields the protein CASLIDSDGELFF. The chain employs TRBV5-1 and TRBJ2-2; tentative D call: TRBD1 (5 bases). The CDR3 is 13 residues long. CDR1 and CDR2 from the germline V gene are SGHRS and YFSETQ. V lost 7 bases and J lost 7, with 14 bases in between.

The gene calls are TRBV3-1 (or the pseudogene TRBV3-2) and TRBJ1-2, with D perhaps TRBD1 (5 bases). CDR3 size: 17 residues. The germline V gene has CDR1 LGHDT and CDR2 YNNKEL (reference sequence). V lost 4 bases and J lost 1, with 19 bases in between. CDR3 coding DNA: TGTGCCAGCAGCCGACGGGGGTATCCGGGACTTAACTATGGCTACACCTTC. This sequence encodes CASSRRGYPGLNYGYTF.

The chain has TRBV6-4 and TRBJ2-2; no definite D call. The CDR3 is 14 residues long. The germline V gene encodes CDR1 MRHNA and CDR2 SNTAGT. The V and J ends lost 7 bases and 3 bases respectively, with 12 bases between them. The CDR3 sequence: CASKFSRDTGELFF. The DNA for the CDR3 is TGTGCCAGCAAGTTCTCTCGGGACACCGGGGAGCTGTTTTTT.

V and J are TRBV12-3 or TRBV12-4 and TRBJ2-5; D is unclear. The CDR3 spans 12 residues. The V and J ends lost 2 bases and 7 bases respectively, with 8 bases between them. The CDR3 DNA is TGTGCCAGCAGTTTATTGGGCCGGACCCAGTACTTC. Amino acids: CASSLLGRTQYF.

This chain uses TRBV27 with TRBJ2-1; no clear D gene. Germline V gene sequence: CDR1 MNHEY, CDR2 SMNVEV (reference sequence). Trimming took off 4 bases at V and 3 bases at J, with 4 bases between the two ends. The CDR3 length is 12 residues. The CDR3 spells CASSYGYNEQFF. The DNA of the CDR3 is TGTGCCAGCAGTTACGGCTACAATGAGCAGTTCTTC.